Included here is one TCR beta chain sequence, with context. Germline and junction disagree at one end, which may indicate a read error. PCR was performed a second time for about 7 to 12 cycles using a sample-barcoded 5' primer and a J-beta primer mix. With 12 random nucleotides, a template-switch adaptor tagged each individual cDNA molecule. TCRdb fed the 5' RACE reads into MiXCR, producing one record per CDR3 protein. Of 1.5 million to 2 million distinct CDR3 sequences in the sample, 28% were seen once. The data stem from a study of blood T cells in healthy people across ages. The CDR3 loop spans 13 amino acids. Germline CDR1 and CDR2: DFQATT and SNEGSKA (reference sequence). Each of the donors had about 9.9 milliliters of peripheral blood drawn into EDTA-treated Vacutainer tubes.

This sequence originates from a woman under 40 in good health. The J gene is TRBJ2-5, the V gene TRBV20-1; tentative D call: TRBD2 (6 bases). Specimen: blood. In DNA form, the CDR3 reads TGCAGTGCGCCCTCGGCTGGCCGGGAGATCCAGTACTTC. Protein sequence: CSAPSAGREIQYF.